These T cell receptor beta chains were read from a single sample in a study of OX40 agonist ivuxolimab in advanced cancers. Assay used: immunoSEQ multiplex PCR; TCRdb lists only in-frame clones, some missing. The sample holds approximately 74,000 clones, roughly 90% seen once. The specimen comprised CD4+ or CD8+ T cells sorted from blood, sampled in a trial of the OX40 agonist ivuxolimab. These receptors came from an adult with an advanced solid tumor such as melanoma, head and neck, liver or kidney cancer. The CDR3 runs from the conserved cysteine through the conserved F or W. The order of the fields is V gene, J gene, CDR3 protein.

V: TRBV18; J: TRBJ2-2; CDR3: CASSGRLEISGELFF
V: TRBV19; J: TRBJ1-5; CDR3: CASTTNWGASQPQHF
V: TRBV6-4; J: TRBJ2-3; CDR3: CASSRQRTDTQYF
V: TRBV5-1; J: TRBJ1-6; CDR3: CASSLAGSGDIGALHF
V: TRBV10-3; J: TRBJ2-7; CDR3: CAISSRAGGDEQYF
V: TRBV9; J: TRBJ2-1; CDR3: CASSPPSGWSSYNEQFF
V: TRBV19; J: TRBJ1-1; CDR3: CASSIRGGSEAFF
V: TRBV6-5; J: TRBJ2-2; CDR3: CASSLPGPSGELFF
V: TRBV27; J: TRBJ1-3; CDR3: CASSRTGISGNTIYF
V: TRBV7-3; J: TRBJ2-1; CDR3: CASSLRSTGHNEQFF
V: TRBV30; J: TRBJ1-1; CDR3: CAWSTLSDAFF
V: TRBV2; J: TRBJ2-5; CDR3: CASSRDGYQETQYF
V: TRBV4-1; J: TRBJ2-1; CDR3: CASSPRTNNNEQFF
V: TRBV5-4; J: TRBJ1-1; CDR3: CASSLAGGVGRKNTEAFF
V: TRBV9; J: TRBJ2-7; CDR3: CASSPRLASPYEQYF
V: TRBV5-1; J: TRBJ1-1; CDR3: CASSRGQGQNTEAFF
V: TRBV15; J: TRBJ2-1; CDR3: CATSRASGSMNEQFF
V: TRBV6-6; J: TRBJ1-5; CDR3: CAIKGGSGQPQHF
V: TRBV5-1; J: TRBJ2-7; CDR3: CASSLGAYEQYF
V: TRBV11-2; J: TRBJ1-5; CDR3: CASSLDGGGTGGRSNQPQHF
V: TRBV19; J: TRBJ1-2; CDR3: CASSIFRGRDYGYTF
V: TRBV7-9; J: TRBJ1-4; CDR3: CASSGPDRRKLFF
V: TRBV30; J: TRBJ2-4; CDR3: CAWTDRAQVAKNIQYF
V: TRBV19; J: TRBJ2-7; CDR3: CASSFPGQGSEEQYF
V: TRBV5-1; J: TRBJ2-2; CDR3: CASSFSLPQAGGELFF
V: TRBV5-1; J: TRBJ2-7; CDR3: CASSPGPQYEQYF
V: TRBV28; J: TRBJ2-4; CDR3: CASRDSRGIQYF